Sequencing of this T cell receptor (beta chain) was carried out in a study of T cell responses to AZD1222 COVID-19 vaccine. Overall study context: Analysis merged second doses at about 4 or about 12 weeks.

Repertoires were generated with immunoSEQ multiplex PCR, while TCRdb's copy carries only in-frame clones and drops some. The sample includes 130,000 to 150,000 clones, about 93% of them seen just once. Points from the study as a whole: Reports say nearly half of spike-specific TCRs go after unmutated variant regions.

Comment on this clone: Its antigen is unknown.

CDR1 is SNHLY and CDR2 is FYNNEI in the germline V gene. V dropped 3 bases and J dropped 4 bases, with 10 bases sitting between them. The CDR3 is 14 amino acids. The chain uses TRBV2 and TRBJ1-5; possible D gene TRBD1, 5 bases. The source material was peripheral blood, sampled on day 0 of AZD1222 vaccination. This receptor was obtained from an adult in good health. The CDR3 loop reads CASSDGGSNQPQHF. CDR3 nucleotides: TGTGCCAGCAGTGATGGGGGTTCGAATCAGCCCCAGCATTTT.